Following are 32 T cell receptor beta chains from one sample sequenced in a study of T cells after yellow fever vaccination. MiXCR was run by TCRdb on the 5' RACE reads, yielding one entry per CDR3 protein. The data contain around 310,000 distinct CDR3 sequences, roughly 4.3% of them seen just once; the ten biggest clones take up more than 20%. This material consisted of PBMCs, taken 5 days after the yellow fever booster vaccination. The receptors derive from a man between 18 and 35 years old who received the YFV17D yellow fever vaccine.

This clonotype was seen a few times. The rearrangement links TRBV20-1 to TRBJ1-2; tentative D call: TRBD1 (5 bases). Trimming cost V 0 bases and J 7 bases, with 18 bases left between them. The germline CDR1 and CDR2 sequences are DFQATT and SNEGSKA (reference sequence). The CDR3 spans 15 residues. DNA of the CDR3: TGCAGTGCTAGAGAAAACCTACTGGGGGGGTTTGGCTACACCTTC. This encodes CSARENLLGGFGYTF.

This clonotype has just a few counts. The rearrangement uses TRBV25-1 and TRBJ2-1; weak D call: TRBD1 (6 bases). V lost 2 bases to trimming and J lost 5 bases, with 13 bases between them. The germline gives CDR1 MGHDK, CDR2 SYGVNS. The length of the CDR3 is 15 residues. CDR3 sequence reads: CASSEAQGVDNEQFF. In DNA form, the CDR3 reads TGTGCCAGCAGTGAAGCACAGGGCGTTGACAATGAGCAGTTCTTC.

This clonotype was counted many times. The V call is TRBV7-2, the J call TRBJ2-1; 9 bases agree with TRBD1. CDR1 and CDR2 (germline): SGHTA, FQGNSA. V shed 5 bases, J shed 0 bases, and the junction held 11 bases outside the gene matches. The CDR3 loop spans 18 amino acids. The CDR3: CASSARGGTGSSYNEQFF. The CDR3 nucleotides are TGTGCCAGCAGCGCAAGAGGAGGGACAGGGAGCTCCTACAATGAGCAGTTCTTC.

The rearrangement joins TRBV7-3 to TRBJ2-3; 9 bases match TRBD2. The CDR3 covers 14 residues. Germline CDR1 is SGHTA and CDR2 is FQGTGA. Unmatched junction bases numbered 4, after V lost 3 bases and J lost 6 bases. Here the CDR3 reads CASSFGLAGDTQYF. CDR3 coding DNA: TGTGCCAGCAGCTTCGGGCTAGCGGGGGATACGCAGTATTTT.

This clonotype was picked up a small number of times. CDR3 nucleotide sequence: TGCAGTGCCCCCGCCGTTTTAGATACGCAGTATTTT. Protein: CSAPAVLDTQYF. V gene TRBV20-1 combines with J gene TRBJ2-3; D not certain. This CDR3 spans 12 amino acids. Looked up from germline, CDR1 is DFQATT and CDR2 is SNEGSKA (reference sequence). V lost 6 bases to trimming and J lost 5 bases, with 12 bases between them.

This clonotype was detected ten times or more. The chain joins TRBV7-9 to TRBJ2-7; D unclear. The germline gives CDR1 SEHNR, CDR2 FQNEAQ (reference sequence). The CDR3 extends over 14 amino acids. The V and J ends lost 0 bases and 7 bases respectively, with 13 bases between them. The CDR3 region is CASSLAPGKAEQYF. CDR3 nucleotides: TGTGCCAGCAGCTTAGCTCCCGGTAAGGCAGAGCAGTACTTC.

The sample holds many counts of this clonotype. This chain joins TRBV11-2 and TRBJ1-2, with unresolved D. The CDR3 is made up of 14 amino acids. Germline V gives CDR1 SGHAT, CDR2 FQNNGV. Trimming shortened V by 5 bases and J by 6 bases, and 16 bases separated the two germline ends. The CDR3 region is CASSIVGGGDGYTF. The CDR3 DNA is TGTGCCAGCAGCATAGTTGGTGGCGGGGATGGCTACACCTTC.

This clonotype was counted many times. The chain uses TRBV5-1 and TRBJ1-1; 10 bases are a match to TRBD1. V dropped 4 bases and J dropped 3; count of bases not matched to a gene: 6. This CDR3 region has 15 residues. Per the germline V gene, CDR1 is SGHRS and CDR2 is YFSETQ. The CDR3 coding sequence is TGCGCCAGCAGCGAGGCGGACAGGGGGGACACTGAAGCTTTCTTT. This translates into CASSEADRGDTEAFF.

Only a few counts were recorded for this clonotype. The chain links TRBV27 to TRBJ2-3; possible D gene TRBD1, 6 bases. V was cut by 0 bases and J by 2 bases, with 12 bases left in between. The CDR3 contains 16 residues. CDR1 is MNHEY, CDR2 SMNVEV, per germline (reference sequence). CDR3 DNA: TGTGCCAGCAGTTTATCGGGGGCCATACCCACAGATACGCAGTATTTT. It specifies CASSLSGAIPTDTQYF.

This clonotype came up many times. The J gene is TRBJ2-7, the V gene TRBV7-8; D possibly corresponds to TRBD1 (6 bases). The V end lost 5 bases, the J end lost 0 bases, and 11 bases lay between the germline ends. The CDR3 consists of 14 residues. CDR1 is SGHVS and CDR2 is FQNEAQ in the germline V gene. The CDR3 protein is CASSIRGRSYEQYV. CDR3 DNA sequence: TGTGCCAGCAGCATCAGGGGCCGCTCCTACGAGCAGTACGTC.

This clonotype was seen a handful of times. V gene TRBV6-2 or TRBV6-3 combines with J gene TRBJ2-7; 8 bases fit TRBD1. The CDR3 length is 14 residues. Germline V gene lookup returns CDR1 MNHEY and CDR2 SVGEGT. V was pared by 5 bases and J by 2 bases, with 5 bases of the junction left unmatched. CDR3 protein: CASSQRTGTYEQYV. In DNA form, the CDR3 reads TGTGCCAGCAGTCAAAGGACAGGGACCTACGAGCAGTACGTC.

In this sample, this clonotype turned up many times. This sequence joins TRBV7-8 and TRBJ1-1; D remains ambiguous. CDR1 is SGHVS, CDR2 FQNEAQ, per germline. Between the trimmed V and J ends, which lost 5 bases and 2 bases, there was a span of 15 bases. CDR3 length: 15 amino acids. In nucleotides, the CDR3 is TGTGCCAGCAGCCCCTCCCGAGGGCCTAACACTGAAGCTTTCTTT. Translating it yields CASSPSRGPNTEAFF.

This clonotype was observed a few times. The V gene is TRBV7-2, the J gene TRBJ2-5, with 11 nucleotides matching TRBD2. From germline, CDR1 is SGHTA and CDR2 FQGNSA. Unmatched junction bases numbered 10, after V lost 5 bases and J lost 5 bases. The CDR3 has 16 amino acids. CDR3 DNA: TGTGCCAGCAGCCCCGGGGTAGCGGGGGGGCTGGAGACCCAGTACTTC. Protein: CASSPGVAGGLETQYF.

This clonotype was counted many times. V gene TRBV9 combines with J gene TRBJ2-2, with D unclear. The length of the CDR3 is 13 residues. From germline, CDR1 is SGDLS and CDR2 YYNGEE. V lost 6 bases and J lost 2, with 8 bases in between. In nucleotides, the CDR3 is TGTGCCAGCAAGGAGTCTAACACCGGGGAGCTGTTTTTT. This codes for CASKESNTGELFF.

V and J are TRBV4-1 and TRBJ1-5; 10 bases are shared with TRBD1. The V gene's germline CDR1 is MGHRA and CDR2 YSYEKL. The trim removed 3 bases at V and 4 bases at J, leaving 3 bases unmatched. The CDR3 length is 15 residues. The CDR3 DNA reads TGCGCCAGCAGCCAGACAGGGGGCCGAAATCAGCCCCAGCATTTT. This encodes CASSQTGGRNQPQHF.

This clonotype was recorded many times. This chain connects TRBV12-5 to TRBJ2-6; D remains unclear. Germline CDR1 LGHNT, CDR2 FRNRAP. The CDR3 extends over 15 amino acids. Trimming removed 1 base from V and 0 bases from J, with 4 bases in between. The CDR3 DNA reads TGTGCTAGTGGTTTGGGACACTCTGGGGCCAACGTCCTGACTTTC. Translated: CASGLGHSGANVLTF.

This clonotype showed up just a few times. The rearrangement links TRBV7-9 to TRBJ1-1; unclear D gene. This CDR3 has 13 residues. V was clipped by 5 bases and J by 7 bases, with 14 bases between them. Germline assignment: CDR1 SEHNR and CDR2 FQNEAQ (reference sequence). The CDR3: CASSRYTSNEAFF. As DNA, the CDR3 is TGTGCCAGCAGCCGATATACAAGTAATGAAGCTTTCTTT.

This clonotype appeared many times. The rearrangement uses TRBV7-9 and TRBJ1-1; D unresolved. This CDR3 region has 13 residues. V shed 3 bases and J shed 0 bases, with 5 bases lying between them. Germline CDR1 SEHNR, CDR2 FQNEAQ (reference sequence). The CDR3 coding sequence is TGTGCCAGCAGCTTCTCGGTGAACACTGAAGCTTTCTTT. As protein: CASSFSVNTEAFF.

This clonotype was seen only a few times. The chain is built from TRBV4-3 and TRBJ2-3, with 15 bases fitting TRBD2. CDR1 and CDR2 (germline): LGHNA, YSLEER. The CDR3 sequence is 18 residues long. V shed 2 bases and J 0 bases; nucleotides not matched to a gene: 3. In nucleotides, the CDR3 is TGCGCCAGCAGCCAACGGACTAGCGGGGGGGAAAGCACAGATACGCAGTATTTT. This sequence encodes CASSQRTSGGESTDTQYF.

This clonotype was counted ten times or more. The chain carries TRBV7-8 and TRBJ2-7; the D gene is possibly TRBD1 (6 bases). Trimming left V 2 bases short and J 4 bases short, with 12 bases between. CDR1 and CDR2 (germline): SGHVS, FQNEAQ. This CDR3 is built from 14 residues. CDR3 DNA: TGTGCCAGCAGCTTATCCTCGGACAGTTACGAGCAGTACTTC. Translated, it gives CASSLSSDSYEQYF.

The chain joins TRBV30 to TRBJ1-5, with D perhaps TRBD1 (5 bases). The length of the CDR3 is 14 residues. The V gene's germline CDR1 is GTSNPN and CDR2 SVGIG (reference sequence). V lost 2 bases and J 2 bases, leaving 10 bases between the germline ends. Here the CDR3 reads CAWSPGTGNQPQHF. The CDR3 DNA sequence: TGTGCCTGGAGTCCCGGGACCGGCAATCAGCCCCAGCATTTT.

The chain is built from TRBV13 and TRBJ2-2, with 9 positions matching TRBD1. J lost 4 bases, V lost 8 bases, and 5 bases had no gene match. In germline, CDR1 is PRHDT, CDR2 FYEKMQ (reference sequence). The CDR3 has 14 amino acids. The CDR3: CASLGTGITGELFF. The CDR3 nucleotides are TGTGCCAGCCTCGGGACAGGGATCACCGGGGAGCTGTTTTTT.

Only a few counts were recorded for this clonotype. The gene calls are TRBV5-1 and TRBJ2-7; D is ambiguous. The CDR3 contains 16 residues. V lost 4 bases, J lost 4 bases, and 21 bases lay in between. Per the germline V gene, CDR1 is SGHRS and CDR2 is YFSETQ. The CDR3 protein is CASSKDKDLDEYEQYF. The CDR3 bases are TGCGCCAGCAGCAAGGATAAAGACCTTGATGAGTACGAGCAGTACTTC.

Many counts were recorded for this clonotype. The genes are TRBV7-2 and TRBJ2-5; no firm D call. Germline CDR1 is SGHTA and CDR2 is FQGNSA. The CDR3 extends over 14 amino acids. Trimming removed 3 bases from V and 1 base from J, with 9 bases in between. The CDR3 nucleotides read TGTGCCAGCAGCTTTCGACGGGCCCAAGAGACCCAGTACTTC. Translating gives CASSFRRAQETQYF. Together with reference TRBV7-2 and TRBJ2-5, the CDR3 gives the full variable domain: GAGVSQSPSNKVTEKGKDVELRCDPISGHTALYWYRQSLGQGLEFLIYFQGNSAPDKSGLPSDRFSAERTGGSVSTLTIQRTQQEDSAVYLCASSFRRAQETQYFGPGTRLLVL.

The rearrangement uses TRBV6-2 or TRBV6-3 and TRBJ2-7, with D possibly TRBD1 on 6 matching bases. With 5 bases removed from V and 3 bases from J, the gap between germline ends came to 14 bases. The CDR3 spans 14 residues. Germline V lookup: CDR1 MNHEY, CDR2 SVGEGT. The CDR3 DNA follows: TGTGCCAGCAGTAAGGACAGTACAAGCTACGAGCAGTACTTC. Amino acids: CASSKDSTSYEQYF.

CDR3 residues: CSVERAGGVTGELFF. CDR3 DNA: TGCAGCGTTGAACGGGCAGGGGGAGTCACCGGGGAGCTGTTTTTT. V is TRBV29-1 and J is TRBJ2-2; 7 bases are a match to TRBD1. V trimming: 2 bases; J trimming: 4 bases; junction bases outside the gene matches: 7. Germline values: CDR1 SQVTM, CDR2 ANQGSEA. The CDR3 has 15 residues.

This rearrangement joins TRBV7-2 to TRBJ2-7, with 7 bases matching TRBD2. The CDR3 extends over 18 amino acids. V gave up 3 bases and J gave up 6 bases; unmatched junction bases: 20. Looked up from germline, CDR1 is SGHTA and CDR2 is FQGNSA. The CDR3 sequence is CASSFPTTGWLAGVEQYV. CDR3 DNA sequence: TGTGCCAGCAGCTTTCCCACGACTGGTTGGTTGGCGGGGGTCGAGCAGTACGTC.

This clonotype came up a few times. The rearrangement joins TRBV7-2 to TRBJ2-7; D possibly corresponds to TRBD2 (6 bases). CDR3 size: 13 residues. Germline V gives CDR1 SGHTA, CDR2 FQGNSA. The germline V and J ends were trimmed by 4 bases and 2 bases, with 9 bases remaining between them. CDR3 in amino acids: CASSSLATYEQYV. The CDR3 DNA reads TGTGCCAGCAGCTCACTAGCAACCTACGAGCAGTACGTC.

This clonotype was seen at least ten times. This chain joins TRBV5-1 and TRBJ2-3; D might be TRBD2 (7 bases). Deletions cut 2 bases from V and 2 bases from J, with 12 bases between. Germline lookup yields CDR1 SGHRS and CDR2 YFSETQ. The length of the CDR3 is 15 residues. The CDR3 protein is CASSFGGQPTDTQYF. DNA of the CDR3: TGCGCCAGCAGCTTCGGGGGGCAGCCCACAGATACGCAGTATTTT.

This rearrangement joins TRBV7-2 to TRBJ2-2; no clear D. The CDR3 contains 13 residues. Trimming took off 5 bases at V and 6 bases at J, with 10 bases between the two ends. CDR1 SGHTA and CDR2 FQGNSA come from the germline V gene. CDR3 coding DNA: TGTGCCAGCAGCCTATTTACCGCCGGGGAGCTGTTTTTT. Translated, it gives CASSLFTAGELFF.

The J gene is TRBJ2-1, the V gene TRBV20-1; 10 nucleotides line up with TRBD2. CDR3 length: 16 amino acids. Germline lookup yields CDR1 DFQATT and CDR2 SNEGSKA (reference sequence). V lost 0 bases and J lost 3; bases outside the gene matches: 5. CDR3 residues: CSAREVTSGDYNEQFF. For the CDR3, the DNA is TGCAGTGCTAGAGAAGTTACTAGCGGGGACTACAATGAGCAGTTCTTC.

In its sample, this clonotype was seen a few times. This chain uses TRBV20-1 with TRBJ2-5, with 8 bases aligning to TRBD2. J was trimmed by 6 bases and V by 6 bases; bases with no gene match: 9. CDR3 length equals 13 residues. Germline assignment: CDR1 DFQATT and CDR2 SNEGSKA (reference sequence). The CDR3 DNA sequence: TGCAGTGCGCCGGGACTAGAAGTTAAGACCCAGTACTTC. Protein: CSAPGLEVKTQYF.